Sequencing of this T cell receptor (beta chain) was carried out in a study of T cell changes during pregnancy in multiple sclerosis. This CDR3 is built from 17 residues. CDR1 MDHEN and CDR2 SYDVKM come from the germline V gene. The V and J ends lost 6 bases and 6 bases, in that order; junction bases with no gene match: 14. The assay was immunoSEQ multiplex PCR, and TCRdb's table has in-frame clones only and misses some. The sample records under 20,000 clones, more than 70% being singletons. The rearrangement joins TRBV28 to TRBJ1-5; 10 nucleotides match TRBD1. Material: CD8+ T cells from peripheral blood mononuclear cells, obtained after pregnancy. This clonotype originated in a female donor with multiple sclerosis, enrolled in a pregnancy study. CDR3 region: CASSPNPTGGLIQPQHF. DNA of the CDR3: TGTGCCAGCAGCCCGAACCCGACAGGGGGCTTGATTCAGCCCCAGCATTTT.